This TCR beta chain appears in the sequencing data of a study of Graves' ophthalmopathy and Graves' hyperthyroidism (dated by TCRdb to 2016 to 2019). Regarding the complete study: Peripheral blood was collected at initial diagnosis, before any treatment. TCR beta repertoire signatures were used to distinguish Graves' ophthalmopathy from Graves' hyperthyroidism and to predict progression to ophthalmopathy. In total, some 130 blood samples were TCR-sequenced: 43 ophthalmopathy, approximately 80 hyperthyroidism and some 17 hyperthyroidism-to-ophthalmopathy patients. To explore V-J signatures distinguishing ophthalmopathy from hyperthyroidism, a discovery set of around 100 patients (more than 40 ophthalmopathy, 57 stable hyperthyroidism) was enrolled. The independent validation cohort included about 19 hyperthyroidism patients plus 17 patients who later progressed from hyperthyroidism to ophthalmopathy. In a handful of hyperthyroidism patients, the T-cell repertoire of thyroid tissue was compared with the T-cell repertoire of blood. After sampling, hyperthyroidism patients received methimazole starting at 30 mg daily, and ophthalmopathy patients received high-dose intravenous methylprednisolone. The 100 discovery patients were randomly split 7:3 into training and test sets.

From the cysteine through the phenylalanine, the CDR3 covers 16 amino acids. Only the CDR3 portion is preserved as DNA: 48 bases, with reading frame beginning at the first base. Trimming takes 2 bases from V and 3 bases from J, and the germline ends sit 16 bases apart. Taken from the germline V gene, the CDR1 and CDR2 loops are MDHEN and SYDVKM. The ophthalmopathy patients had moderately to severely active disease, with a Clinical Activity Score of 3 or higher, a NOSPECS grade of 4 or higher, and a disease duration of less than 3 months. Patients were excluded if they had other autoimmune diseases, uncontrolled infections, pregnancy or lactation. Diagnosis was based on clinical symptoms, serum thyroxine, TRAb, thyroid ultrasound and orbital computed tomography. Ficoll-Paque density gradient centrifugation was used to isolate PBMCs from around 10 ml of fresh peripheral blood. Total RNA was extracted using Trizol reagent, and RNA quality was checked on an Agilent 2100 Bioanalyzer.

This clonotype was counted many times. The target of this receptor is not known. Within one base of it there is no much larger clone, and no base qualities were kept. What the work shows at the level of the full study, not this receptor alone: In validation, the model predicted ophthalmopathy progression with about 71% sensitivity and around 72% specificity; more than ten predicted patients were CT-confirmed with GO in a median of 6.5 months. In cross-validation, the 13-signature model distinguished ophthalmopathy from stable hyperthyroidism with about 87% sensitivity and approximately 81% specificity, and in the test set the corresponding values were roughly 80% and 76%. Most expanded thyroid clonotypes with frequency above 0.001 were also detected in blood, suggesting blood repertoires may reflect the thyroid immune response. No statistical method was used to predetermine the sample size, and group allocation was not hidden from the investigators.

For repertoire sequencing, TCR beta CDR3 regions were amplified from RNA transcripts. The first round was an RT-PCR using HTBI primers with the Qiagen OneStep RT-PCR kit, and this first round was followed by a second-round multiplex PCR, then size selection and purification. Libraries were sequenced paired-end with 100 bp reads on an Illumina HiSeq2000. The study's processing was this. SOAPnuke was used for read processing, and reads with adapters, uncalled bases, a mean Phred below 15, or no exact constant-primer or identifier match were discarded. COPE v1.2.5 was used to merge high-quality paired reads. Unique nucleotide sequences were defined as clonotypes and aligned to IMGT TRB V, D and J references using MiTCR v1.1. Analysis was restricted to V-J combinations with a frequency above 0.0001, which covered over 98% of repertoires. For each V-J combination, a TCR clonal expansion and chaos score was defined as the ratio of F50 clonal expansion to chaos observed in the TCRdist matrix. Welch's t-statistics and random forest were used to narrow the features down to 13 V-J combinations, which were then fed into a naive Bayes classifier. The similarity between thyroid and blood repertoires was quantified using the Morisita-Horn index. The public reads were reanalyzed by TCRdb: fastp trimming at Q25, MiXCR alignment, in-frame beta chains only. Every CDR3 protein is listed once, alongside the most common genes and DNA of its rows. The V and J calls here are based on TCRdb, not the publication. The sample table contains about 410,000 distinct CDR3 sequences; only one count was recorded for about 18% of them. In total, the top ten clones hold around 1.6% of the sample.

Recombination joined TRBV28 with TRBJ2-5; the D gene could be TRBD1 or TRBD2, each one agreeing over 5 bases. The sequence was collected from a woman aged 18-29 years with Graves' ophthalmopathy. Donor details come from another sample of the same person, matched by shared clones. Source material: peripheral blood. The DNA sequence follows: TGTGCCAGCAGTTTAAGTAAGGGGTACGGGGAAGAGACCCAGTACTTC. Translated, it gives CASSLSKGYGEETQYF. Joined to the reference TRBV28 and TRBJ2-5 proteins, this CDR3 gives the full variable domain: DVKVTQSSRYLVKRTGEKVFLECVQDMDHENMFWYRQDPGLGLRLIYFSYDVKMKEKGDIPEGYSVSREKKERFSLILESASTNQTSMYLCASSLSKGYGEETQYFGPGTRLLVL.